This T cell receptor beta chain was recorded in a study of blood T cell repertoires in COVID-19. Background on the study: Whether acute or convalescent, the COVID-19 samples came from the United States, Italy and Spain. Sources were T cells, B-cell-depleted T cells, or PBMCs; the material itself was cDNA or gDNA.

Cohort assignment relied on participant-reported clinical history. Each recovered donor of Cohort 3 presented with two negative PCRs, clearance, or symptom resolution. Some clones are missing from TCRdb's copy, which holds only in-frame ones; the method was immunoSEQ multiplex PCR. This sample has roughly 140,000 clones, with over 70% found just once. The sequencing input was PBMCs or T cells enriched from blood (not recorded which). This receptor was taken from a man in his fifties or sixties who had recovered from COVID-19.

The CDR3: CASSRTADRGDGYTF. The CDR3 DNA follows: TGTGCCAGCAGCCGAACAGCGGACAGGGGCGATGGCTACACCTTC. The chain recombines TRBV4-2 with TRBJ1-2; 9 bases map to TRBD1. In germline, CDR1 is LGHNA, CDR2 YNFKEQ. V dropped 4 bases and J dropped 6; count of bases not matched to a gene: 9. The CDR3 contains 15 residues.